This T cell receptor (beta chain) is from a study of cytomegalovirus exposure and HLA in healthy donors. Study details: For the approximately 420 genotyped donors, about 81% fell within the Caucasian-associated ancestry cluster. Study-wide results and limits: As a later analysis showed, a missense DCLRE1C variant was linked to trimming of TCR beta V- and J-genes. About 87% or about 30% of the time was how often most TCR beta V segments were productive, according to an earlier analysis. It was taken for granted in presence/absence analyses that sequencing depth across donors was roughly uniform.

Trimming stripped 7 bases from V and 3 bases from J, with 7 bases between. Germline-derived CDR1 and CDR2 are LNHDA and SQIVND (reference sequence). The CDR3 extends over 12 amino acids. The PCR made use of 60 Vbeta and 13 Jbeta primers. The assay was immunoSEQ multiplex PCR, and TCRdb's table has in-frame clones only and misses some. There are approximately 100,000 clones in the sample; roughly 82% occur only once, and approximately 1.5% lies in the top ten. Of note for this clone: Its target is not known.

V usage is TRBV19 and J usage is TRBJ1-3; unclear D gene. The material sequenced was PBMCs. The sequence was collected from a man between 45 and 60 years old in good health and CMV-seronegative. Here the CDR3 DNA reads TGTGCCAGTATTTCCCTTGGAAACACCATATATTTT. Its protein product is CASISLGNTIYF.